This TCR beta chain was captured in a study of cytomegalovirus exposure and HLA in healthy donors. Points from the study as a whole: V- and J-gene trimming in TCR beta was tied to a missense DCLRE1C variant by an analysis performed later. The authors confirmed in vitro that a few CMV-associated chains were specific for CMV antigens.

This clone was recorded only once. Its antigen is undetermined. This CDR3 is built from 15 residues. Germline CDR1 reads MNHNY; CDR2 reads SVGAGI (reference sequence). V lost 4 bases to trimming and J lost 5 bases; unmatched junction nucleotides: 8. In the PCR, 60 Vbeta and 13 Jbeta primers were used. The data were produced by immunoSEQ multiplex PCR, yet TCRdb's version contains in-frame clones alone and is incomplete. The sample shows more than 95,000 clones, less than 85% of them seen only once. The material sequenced was PBMCs. V usage is TRBV6-6 and J usage is TRBJ1-5, with 7 bases aligning to TRBD1. The sequence came from a man younger than 40 in good health and CMV-seropositive. The CDR3 nucleotides are TGTGCCAGCAGTTCCGGGACAGAAGTCTATCAGCCCCAGCATTTT. Its translation is CASSSGTEVYQPQHF.